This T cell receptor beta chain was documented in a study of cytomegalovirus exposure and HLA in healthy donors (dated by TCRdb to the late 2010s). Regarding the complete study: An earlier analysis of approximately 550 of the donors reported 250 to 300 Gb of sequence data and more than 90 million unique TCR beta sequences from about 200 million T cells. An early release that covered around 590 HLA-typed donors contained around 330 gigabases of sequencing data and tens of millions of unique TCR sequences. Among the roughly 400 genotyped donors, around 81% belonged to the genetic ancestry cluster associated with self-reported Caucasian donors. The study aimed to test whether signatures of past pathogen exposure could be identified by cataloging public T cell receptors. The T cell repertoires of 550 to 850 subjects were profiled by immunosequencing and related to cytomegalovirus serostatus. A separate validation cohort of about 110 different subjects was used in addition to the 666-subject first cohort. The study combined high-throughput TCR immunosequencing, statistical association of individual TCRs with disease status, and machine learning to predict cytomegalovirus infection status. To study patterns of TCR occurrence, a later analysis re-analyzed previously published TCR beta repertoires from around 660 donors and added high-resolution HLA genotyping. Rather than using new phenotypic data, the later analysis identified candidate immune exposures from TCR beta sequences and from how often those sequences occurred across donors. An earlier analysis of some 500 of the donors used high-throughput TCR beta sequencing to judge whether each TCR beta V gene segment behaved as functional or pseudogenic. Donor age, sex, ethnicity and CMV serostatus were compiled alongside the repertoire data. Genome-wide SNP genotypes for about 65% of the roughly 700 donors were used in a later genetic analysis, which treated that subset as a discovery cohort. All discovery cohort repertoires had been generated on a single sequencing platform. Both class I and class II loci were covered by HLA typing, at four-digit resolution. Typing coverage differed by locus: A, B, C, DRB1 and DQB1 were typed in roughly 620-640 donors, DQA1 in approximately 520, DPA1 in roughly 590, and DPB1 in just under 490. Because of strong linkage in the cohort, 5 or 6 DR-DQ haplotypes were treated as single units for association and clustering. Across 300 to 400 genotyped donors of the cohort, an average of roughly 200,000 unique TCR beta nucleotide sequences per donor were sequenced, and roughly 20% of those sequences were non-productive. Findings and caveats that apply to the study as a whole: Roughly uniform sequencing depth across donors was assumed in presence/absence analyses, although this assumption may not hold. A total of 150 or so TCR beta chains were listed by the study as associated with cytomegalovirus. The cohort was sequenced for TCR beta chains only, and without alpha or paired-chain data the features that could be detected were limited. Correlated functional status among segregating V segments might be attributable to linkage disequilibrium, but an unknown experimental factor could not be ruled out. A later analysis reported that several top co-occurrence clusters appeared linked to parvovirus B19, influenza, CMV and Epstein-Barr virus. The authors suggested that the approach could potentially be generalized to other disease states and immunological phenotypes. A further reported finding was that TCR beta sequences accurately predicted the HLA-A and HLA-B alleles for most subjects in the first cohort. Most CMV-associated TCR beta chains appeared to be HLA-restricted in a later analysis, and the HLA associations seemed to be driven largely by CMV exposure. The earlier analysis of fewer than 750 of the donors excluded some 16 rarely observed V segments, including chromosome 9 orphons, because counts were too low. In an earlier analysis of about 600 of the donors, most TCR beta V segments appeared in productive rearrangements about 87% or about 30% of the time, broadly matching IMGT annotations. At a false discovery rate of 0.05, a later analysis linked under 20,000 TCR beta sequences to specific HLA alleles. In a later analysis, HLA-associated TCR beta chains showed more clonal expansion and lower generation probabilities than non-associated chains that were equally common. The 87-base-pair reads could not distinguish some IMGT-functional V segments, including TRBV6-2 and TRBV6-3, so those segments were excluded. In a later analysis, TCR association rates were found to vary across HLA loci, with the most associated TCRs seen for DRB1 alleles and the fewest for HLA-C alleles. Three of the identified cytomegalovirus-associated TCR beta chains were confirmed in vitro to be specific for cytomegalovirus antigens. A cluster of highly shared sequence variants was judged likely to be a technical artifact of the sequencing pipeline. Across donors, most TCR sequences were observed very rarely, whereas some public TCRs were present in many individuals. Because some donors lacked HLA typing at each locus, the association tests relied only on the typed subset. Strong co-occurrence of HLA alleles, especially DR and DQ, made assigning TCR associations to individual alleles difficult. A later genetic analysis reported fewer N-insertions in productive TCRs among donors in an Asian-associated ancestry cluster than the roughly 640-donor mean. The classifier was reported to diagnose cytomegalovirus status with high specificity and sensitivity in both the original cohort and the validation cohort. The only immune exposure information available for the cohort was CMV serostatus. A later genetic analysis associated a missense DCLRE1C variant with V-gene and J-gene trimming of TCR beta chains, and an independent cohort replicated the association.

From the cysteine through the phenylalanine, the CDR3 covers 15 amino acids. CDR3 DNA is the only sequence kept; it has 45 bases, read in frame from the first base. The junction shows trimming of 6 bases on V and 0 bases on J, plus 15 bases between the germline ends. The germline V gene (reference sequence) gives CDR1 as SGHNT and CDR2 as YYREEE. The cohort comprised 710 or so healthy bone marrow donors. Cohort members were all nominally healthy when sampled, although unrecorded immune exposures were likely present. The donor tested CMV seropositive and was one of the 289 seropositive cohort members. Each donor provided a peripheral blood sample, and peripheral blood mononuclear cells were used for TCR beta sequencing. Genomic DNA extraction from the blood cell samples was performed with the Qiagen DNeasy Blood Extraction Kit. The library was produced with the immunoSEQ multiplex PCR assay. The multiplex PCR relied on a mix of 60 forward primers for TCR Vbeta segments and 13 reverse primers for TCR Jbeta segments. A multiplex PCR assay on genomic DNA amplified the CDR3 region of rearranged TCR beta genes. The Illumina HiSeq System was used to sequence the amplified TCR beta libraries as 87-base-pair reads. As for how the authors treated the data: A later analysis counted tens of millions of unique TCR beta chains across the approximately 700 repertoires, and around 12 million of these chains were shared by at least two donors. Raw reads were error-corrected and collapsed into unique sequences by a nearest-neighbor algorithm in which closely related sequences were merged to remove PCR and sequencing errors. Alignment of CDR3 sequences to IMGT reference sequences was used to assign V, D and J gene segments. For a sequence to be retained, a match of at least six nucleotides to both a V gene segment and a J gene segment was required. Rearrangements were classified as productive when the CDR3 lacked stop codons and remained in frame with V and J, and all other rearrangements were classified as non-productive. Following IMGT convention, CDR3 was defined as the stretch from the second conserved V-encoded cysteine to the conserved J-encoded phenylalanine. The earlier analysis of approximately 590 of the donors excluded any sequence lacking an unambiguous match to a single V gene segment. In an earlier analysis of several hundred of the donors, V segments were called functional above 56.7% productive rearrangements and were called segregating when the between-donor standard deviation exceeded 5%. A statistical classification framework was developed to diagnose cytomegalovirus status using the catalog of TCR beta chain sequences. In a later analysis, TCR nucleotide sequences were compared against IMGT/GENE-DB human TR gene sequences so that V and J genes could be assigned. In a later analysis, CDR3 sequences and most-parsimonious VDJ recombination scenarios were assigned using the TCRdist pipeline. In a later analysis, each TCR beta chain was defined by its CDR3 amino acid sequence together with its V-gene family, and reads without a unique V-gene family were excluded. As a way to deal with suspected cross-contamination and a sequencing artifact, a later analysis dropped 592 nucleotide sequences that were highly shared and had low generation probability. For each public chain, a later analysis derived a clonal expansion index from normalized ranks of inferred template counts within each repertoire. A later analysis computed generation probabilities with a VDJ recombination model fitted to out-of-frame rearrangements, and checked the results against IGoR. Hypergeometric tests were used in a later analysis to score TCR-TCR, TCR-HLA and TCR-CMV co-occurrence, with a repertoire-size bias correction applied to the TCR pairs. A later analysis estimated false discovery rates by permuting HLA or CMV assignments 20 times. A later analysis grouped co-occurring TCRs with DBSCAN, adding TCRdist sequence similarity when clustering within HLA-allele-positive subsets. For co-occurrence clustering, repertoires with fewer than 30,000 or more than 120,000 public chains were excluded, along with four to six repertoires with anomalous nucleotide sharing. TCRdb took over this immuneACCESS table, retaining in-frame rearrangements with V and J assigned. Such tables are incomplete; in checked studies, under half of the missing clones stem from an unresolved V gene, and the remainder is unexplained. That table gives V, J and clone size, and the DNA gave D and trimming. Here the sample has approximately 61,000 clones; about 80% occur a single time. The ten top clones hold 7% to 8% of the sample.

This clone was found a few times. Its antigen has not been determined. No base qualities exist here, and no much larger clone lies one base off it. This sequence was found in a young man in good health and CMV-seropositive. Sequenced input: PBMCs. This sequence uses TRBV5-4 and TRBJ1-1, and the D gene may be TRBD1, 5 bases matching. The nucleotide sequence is TGTGCCAGCACGACGGGGGGGAACATGAACACTGAAGCTTTCTTT. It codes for CASTTGGNMNTEAFF.